The clone carrying this T cell receptor (beta chain) was observed many times. The antigen is unknown. V was shortened by 7 bases and J by 0 bases, with 3 bases between the two germline ends. The CDR3 is made up of 12 amino acids. Germline lookup yields CDR1 SGHTA and CDR2 FQGNSA. The record originates from a study of T cells after yellow fever vaccination. Study context: Fractions low in cell number were prepared with SMART-Seq v4 Ultra Low Input. Findings and limits, study-wide: The CD4 compartment and the CD8 compartment contained a small share of clonotypes in common.

The 5'RACE template-switching step produced TCR cDNA and added a universal primer site and UMIs. One entry per CDR3 protein results from TCRdb running MiXCR on the 5' RACE reads. The sample shows under 150,000 distinct CDR3 sequences, 7% to 9% of them seen only once. The sequence came from a man aged 25-45 years who received the YFV17D yellow fever vaccine. The sequencing here drew on CD4+ T cells sorted from PBMCs, taken 5 days after the yellow fever booster vaccination. The J gene is TRBJ2-2, the V gene TRBV7-2; D unclear. DNA for the CDR3: TGTGCCAGCATCGCGAACACCGGGGAGCTGTTTTTT. Residues: CASIANTGELFF.